This TCR beta chain was captured by sequencing in a study of T cell responses to AZD1222 COVID-19 vaccine. TCRdb keeps only in-frame clones here, not all; method: immunoSEQ multiplex PCR. Here the sample spans roughly 110,000 clones, about 93% being singletons. Concerning this clone: Antigen: not known.

Study-wide findings and caveats: In a largely white British group with more females than males, clonal diversity was possibly underestimated. Mapped onto spike, vaccine-associated CD4 TCRs spanned it and were dominant at 160-218 and 743-854.

With 3 bases removed from V and 3 bases from J, the gap between germline ends came to 12 bases. CDR1 and CDR2 (germline): SGHTA, FQGNSA. This CDR3 spans 14 amino acids. This chain links TRBV7-2 with TRBJ2-7; tentatively, D is TRBD1 (6 bases). The input for sequencing was peripheral blood, taken on day 0 of AZD1222 vaccination. The receptor comes from an adult in good health. The CDR3 is CASSLSGTNYEQYF. The CDR3 nucleotides read TGTGCCAGCAGCTTGTCCGGGACAAACTACGAGCAGTACTTC.